This T cell receptor (beta chain) came from a study of T cell responses to AZD1222 COVID-19 vaccine. General study points: Donors were mostly white British, more females; clonal diversity possibly underestimated. Following two doses of AZD1222, Spike-specific TCR breadth and depth rose.

This clone occurred once. The antigen remains unidentified. Germline loops: CDR1 KGHSH, CDR2 LQKENI. Trimming took off 5 bases at V and 7 bases at J, with 12 bases between the two ends. There are 14 residues in the CDR3. Using immunoSEQ multiplex PCR, the repertoire was profiled, and TCRdb retains in-frame clones only, with some absent. The repertoire holds roughly 100,000 clones, about four fifths seen once, with approximately 15% in the top ten. The source was peripheral blood, collected 28 days after the second AZD1222 dose. The source is an adult who received the AZD1222 COVID-19 vaccine. The V and J genes are TRBV18 and TRBJ1-6; D perhaps matches TRBD1 (5 bases). CDR3 sequence (DNA): TGTGCCAGCTCAGAGTCAGGGTTCAATTCACCCCTCCACTTT. Protein product: CASSESGFNSPLHF.